This is a list of T cell receptor beta chains from one sample in a study of beta chain features in type 1 diabetes. This table comes from immunoSEQ multiplex PCR, and its TCRdb copy is limited to in-frame clones, with some not included. The sample lists roughly 140,000 clones; roughly 7.2% were seen once. Source material: central memory CD4+ T cells from blood. These receptors all stem from a woman aged 25 to 39 in good health. Each CDR3 is given with its conserved first and last residue. D genes are given only for firm matches. The size field is filled for only some rows; it gives once, few, many or a size class.

v_gene,abundance,d_gene,j_gene,CDR3aa,CDR3nt
TRBV5-1,NA,TRBD1,TRBJ2-7,CASSLDRDHEQYF,TGCGCCAGCAGCCTAGACAGGGACCACGAGCAGTACTTC
TRBV5-1,few,TRBD2,TRBJ2-7,CASSFTSGRAGSYEQYF,TGCGCCAGCAGCTTTACTAGCGGGAGGGCGGGCTCCTACGAGCAGTACTTC
TRBV7-2,few,NA,TRBJ1-5,CASSPQPGVQSNQPQHF,TGTGCCAGCAGCCCACAACCCGGGGTTCAAAGCAATCAGCCCCAGCATTTT
TRBV29-1,few,NA,TRBJ2-1,CSVVGGKASYNEQFF,TGCAGCGTTGTGGGGGGTAAAGCCTCCTACAATGAGCAGTTCTTC
TRBV18,few,NA,TRBJ2-1,CASSQQSDNEQFF,TGTGCCAGCTCACAACAGTCTGACAATGAGCAGTTCTTC
TRBV9,NA,TRBD1,TRBJ2-5,CASSVGTGGKTQYF,TGTGCCAGCAGCGTAGGGACAGGGGGCAAGACCCAGTACTTC
TRBV5-5,few,NA,TRBJ2-7,CASSLRALGRLYF,TGTGCCAGCAGCTTGCGGGCATTGGGGCGTCTGTACTTC
TRBV29-1,many,TRBD2,TRBJ2-1,CSGTRGSGGNEQFF,TGCAGCGGAACACGGGGTTCGGGGGGGAATGAGCAGTTCTTC
TRBV7-2,many,TRBD2,TRBJ2-5,CASSFGLAGIGETQYF,TGTGCCAGCAGCTTCGGACTAGCGGGAATCGGAGAGACCCAGTACTTC
TRBV18,few,NA,TRBJ2-6,CASSPPGRGANVLTF,TGTGCCAGCTCACCCCCAGGGCGTGGGGCCAACGTCCTGACTTTC
TRBV9,few,TRBD1,TRBJ1-4,CASSTGTGTGEKLFF,TGTGCCAGCAGCACAGGTACCGGGACAGGGGAAAAACTGTTTTTT
TRBV28,NA,TRBD1,TRBJ2-6,CASSLLTGGSGANVLTF,TGTGCCAGCAGTTTATTGACAGGGGGATCTGGGGCCAACGTCCTGACTTTC
TRBV7-9,NA,TRBD1,TRBJ2-1,CASRDTGGPNEQFF,TGTGCCAGCAGGGACACAGGGGGCCCCAATGAGCAGTTCTTC
TRBV19,NA,NA,TRBJ2-5,CASSKGSSETQYF,TGTGCCAGTAGTAAAGGGAGTAGCGAGACCCAGTACTTC
TRBV9,NA,TRBD2,TRBJ2-1,CASSGLAGYNEQFF,TGTGCCAGCAGCGGACTAGCGGGGTACAATGAGCAGTTCTTC
TRBV5-4,few,TRBD1,TRBJ2-5,CASSPGTGTYQETQYF,TGCGCCAGCAGCCCTGGGACAGGGACGTACCAAGAGACCCAGTACTTC
TRBV19,NA,NA,TRBJ1-2,CASSRDRIYGYTF,TGTGCCAGTAGTAGAGACAGGATCTATGGCTACACCTTC
TRBV4-3,many,NA,TRBJ1-5,CASSQDHFGDQPQHF,TGCGCCAGCAGCCAAGATCATTTCGGGGATCAGCCCCAGCATTTT
TRBV28,NA,TRBD2,TRBJ2-7,CATHPRTSGSGEQYF,TGTGCCACCCACCCCAGGACTAGTGGTAGTGGCGAGCAGTACTTC
TRBV2,NA,TRBD2,TRBJ2-1,CASSRLAGGNNEQFF,TGTGCCAGCAGTCGACTAGCGGGAGGCAACAATGAGCAGTTCTTC
TRBV5-5,few,NA,TRBJ2-2,CASSLGHRVTGELFF,TGTGCCAGCAGCTTGGGGCACAGGGTCACCGGGGAGCTGTTTTTT
TRBV7-2,few,NA,TRBJ2-5,CASSTRGPETQYF,TGTGCCAGCAGCACCAGGGGTCCCGAGACCCAGTACTTC
TRBV11-1,NA,TRBD1,TRBJ2-1,CASTLSPDRDNEQFF,TGTGCCAGCACCCTTTCCCCGGACAGGGACAATGAGCAGTTCTTC
TRBV7-9,few,NA,TRBJ2-1,CASSPARRAVHEQFF,TGTGCCAGCAGCCCAGCTAGACGAGCCGTTCACGAGCAGTTCTTC
TRBV6-5,many,NA,TRBJ2-1,CASSPGGVYNEQFF,TGTGCCAGCAGCCCCGGCGGGGTTTACAATGAGCAGTTCTTC
TRBV28,few,NA,TRBJ1-5,CASSPGRGGNQPQHF,TGTGCCAGCAGCCCGGGAAGGGGGGGGAATCAGCCCCAGCATTTT
TRBV7-3,few,NA,TRBJ2-2,CASSLRAGNTGELFF,TGTGCCAGCAGCTTAAGGGCGGGGAACACCGGGGAGCTGTTTTTT
TRBV19,NA,TRBD1,TRBJ1-5,CASSTGTVGSQPQHF,TGTGCCAGTAGTACCGGGACAGTGGGGTCTCAGCCCCAGCATTTT
TRBV7-9,few,NA,TRBJ1-1,CASSSRQSAEDTEAFF,TGTGCCAGCAGCTCCCGACAGTCTGCAGAGGACACTGAAGCTTTCTTT
TRBV9,NA,NA,TRBJ2-2,CASSVSSIGTGELFF,TGTGCCAGCAGCGTTTCTAGCATCGGCACCGGGGAGCTGTTTTTT
TRBV7-2,NA,TRBD1,TRBJ1-4,CASSQEGTGEKLFF,TGTGCCAGCAGCCAAGAAGGGACAGGGGAAAAACTGTTTTTT
TRBV28,few,NA,TRBJ2-6,CASSAPSGGLRGANVLTF,TGTGCCAGCAGTGCCCCAAGTGGGGGGTTGCGTGGGGCCAACGTCCTGACTTTC
TRBV14,NA,TRBD2,TRBJ2-1,CASSQEQREDFYLSYNEQFF,TGTGCCAGCAGCCAAGAGCAGCGGGAGGACTTCTACCTATCCTACAATGAGCAGTTCTTC
TRBV28,NA,NA,TRBJ1-2,CASRTGQISYGYTF,TGTGCCAGCAGAACTGGACAGATTTCTTATGGCTACACCTTC
TRBV11-3,few,NA,TRBJ2-1,CASSPADSYNEQFF,TGTGCCAGCAGCCCAGCGGACAGCTACAATGAGCAGTTCTTC
TRBV18,NA,NA,TRBJ1-4,CASSPRQGNEKLFF,TGTGCCAGCTCACCACGGCAGGGGAATGAAAAACTGTTTTTT
TRBV7-2,few,NA,TRBJ1-4,CASRPKHGETNEKLFF,TGTGCCAGCAGACCAAAGCACGGGGAGACGAATGAAAAACTGTTTTTT
TRBV29-1,NA,TRBD2,TRBJ2-3,CSARPGTSGRTDTQYF,TGCAGCGCCAGGCCCGGGACTAGCGGTCGCACGGATACGCAGTATTTT
TRBV7-2,few,TRBD2,TRBJ2-7,CASSVTGPGLAGVEQYF,TGTGCCAGCAGCGTAACCGGACCGGGACTAGCGGGAGTCGAGCAGTACTTC
TRBV4-1,many,NA,TRBJ2-7,CASSPTGTLYEQYF,TGCGCCAGCAGCCCGACCGGGACTCTCTACGAGCAGTACTTC
TRBV7-2,NA,TRBD2,TRBJ2-7,CASSPRTSGLYEQYF,TGTGCCAGCAGCCCGCGGACTAGCGGGCTCTACGAGCAGTACTTC
TRBV19,many,TRBD2,TRBJ2-1,CASSSGTSGSHEQFF,TGTGCCAGTAGTAGCGGGACTAGCGGGAGTCATGAGCAGTTCTTC
TRBV7-2,NA,TRBD1,TRBJ1-1,CASSRDSWNTEAFF,TGTGCCAGCAGCCGGGACAGTTGGAACACTGAAGCTTTCTTT
TRBV2,NA,TRBD2,TRBJ2-3,CASSLAGVTDTQYF,TGTGCCAGCTCACTAGCGGGAGTCACAGATACGCAGTATTTT
TRBV2,few,NA,TRBJ2-5,CASSEGGSRQTQYF,TGTGCCAGCAGTGAAGGTGGGAGCCGCCAGACCCAGTACTTC
TRBV12-5,few,TRBD2,TRBJ2-5,CASGAPTSGDAQETQYF,TGTGCTAGTGGTGCCCCGACTAGCGGCGACGCACAAGAGACCCAGTACTTC
TRBV28,few,TRBD2,TRBJ2-1,CASSFDPGTSGRRDNEQFF,TGTGCCAGCAGTTTCGATCCCGGGACTAGCGGGCGGCGGGACAATGAGCAGTTCTTC
TRBV7-9,few,NA,TRBJ2-7,CASSSQGYEQYF,TGTGCCAGCAGCTCCCAGGGTTACGAGCAGTACTTC
TRBV28,few,NA,TRBJ1-4,CASSLRGHNEKLFF,TGTGCCAGCAGTTTGCGAGGCCATAATGAAAAACTGTTTTTT
TRBV5-1,NA,NA,TRBJ1-1,CASSLVGQWEAFF,TGCGCCAGCAGCTTGGTGGGCCAGTGGGAAGCTTTCTTT
TRBV2,NA,NA,TRBJ2-7,CASSGIDSRRYEQYF,TGTGCCAGCAGTGGTATCGATTCTAGGAGGTACGAGCAGTACTTC
TRBV5-6,NA,TRBD2,TRBJ2-7,CASSLPSGRAYEQYF,TGTGCCAGCAGCTTGCCCAGCGGGAGGGCGTACGAGCAGTACTTC
TRBV29-1,medium-sized,TRBD2,TRBJ2-1,CSVDVLAGDNEQFF,TGCAGCGTTGACGTGCTAGCGGGGGACAATGAGCAGTTCTTC
TRBV6-1,NA,NA,TRBJ2-1,CASSRTRPHDEQFF,TGTGCCAGCAGCCGGACTCGGCCACACGATGAGCAGTTCTTC
TRBV6-6,NA,NA,TRBJ2-7,CASSYAGEQYF,TGTGCCAGCAGTTATGCGGGCGAGCAGTACTTC
TRBV28,NA,TRBD1,TRBJ2-3,CASSDRGGRDTQYF,TGTGCCAGCAGCGACCGAGGGGGCAGGGATACGCAGTATTTT
TRBV13,many,TRBD2,TRBJ2-1,CASSPWGTSNNEQFF,TGTGCCAGCAGCCCATGGGGGACTAGCAACAATGAGCAGTTCTTC
TRBV7-3,NA,NA,TRBJ2-7,CASSSGTYEQYF,TGTGCCAGCAGCTCTGGCACCTACGAGCAGTACTTC
TRBV7-2,few,TRBD2,TRBJ2-7,CASSLAVGTSGRIAEQYF,TGTGCCAGCAGCTTAGCTGTCGGGACTAGCGGGAGGATTGCCGAGCAGTACTTC
TRBV7-2,NA,TRBD1,TRBJ1-2,CASRNRQGVGYTF,TGTGCCAGCAGGAACCGGCAGGGGGTCGGCTACACCTTC